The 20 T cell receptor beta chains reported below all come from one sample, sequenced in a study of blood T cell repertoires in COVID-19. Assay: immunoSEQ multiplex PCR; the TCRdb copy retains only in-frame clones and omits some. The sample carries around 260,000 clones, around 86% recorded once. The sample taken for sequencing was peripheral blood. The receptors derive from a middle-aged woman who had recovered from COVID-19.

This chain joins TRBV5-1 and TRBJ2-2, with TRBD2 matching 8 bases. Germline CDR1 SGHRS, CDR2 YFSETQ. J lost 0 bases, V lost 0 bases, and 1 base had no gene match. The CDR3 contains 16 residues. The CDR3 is CASSLAGGANTGELFF. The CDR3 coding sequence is TGCGCCAGCAGCTTGGCCGGGGGGGCGAACACCGGGGAGCTGTTTTTT. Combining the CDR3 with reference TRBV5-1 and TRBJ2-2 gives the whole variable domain KAGVTQTPRYLIKTRGQQVTLSCSPISGHRSVSWYQQTPGQGLQFLFEYFSETQRNKGNFPGRFSGRQFSNSRSEMNVSTLELGDSALYLCASSLAGGANTGELFFGEGSRLTVL.

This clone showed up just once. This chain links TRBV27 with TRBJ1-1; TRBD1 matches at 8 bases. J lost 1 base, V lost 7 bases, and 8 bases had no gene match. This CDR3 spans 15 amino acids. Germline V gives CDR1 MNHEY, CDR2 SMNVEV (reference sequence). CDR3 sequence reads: CASTETGAGNTEAFF. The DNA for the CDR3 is TGTGCCAGCACTGAGACAGGGGCCGGGAACACTGAAGCTTTCTTT.

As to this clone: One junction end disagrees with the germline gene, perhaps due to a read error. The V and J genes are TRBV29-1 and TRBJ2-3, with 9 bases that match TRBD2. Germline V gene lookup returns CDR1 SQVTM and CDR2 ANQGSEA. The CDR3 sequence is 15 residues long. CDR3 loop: CSVEVSGSLGYTQYF. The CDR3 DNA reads TGCAGCGTCGAAGTTAGCGGGAGTTTGGGATATACGCAGTATTTT.

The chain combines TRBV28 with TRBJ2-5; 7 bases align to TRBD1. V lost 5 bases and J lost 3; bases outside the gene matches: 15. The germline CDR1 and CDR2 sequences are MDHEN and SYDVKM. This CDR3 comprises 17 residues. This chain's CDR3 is CASSLGPGTDYKETQYF. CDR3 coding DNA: TGTGCCAGCAGTCTGGGGCCCGGGACAGACTACAAAGAGACCCAGTACTTC. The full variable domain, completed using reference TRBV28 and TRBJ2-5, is DVKVTQSSRYLVKRTGEKVFLECVQDMDHENMFWYRQDPGLGLRLIYFSYDVKMKEKGDIPEGYSVSREKKERFSLILESASTNQTSMYLCASSLGPGTDYKETQYFGPGTRLLVL.

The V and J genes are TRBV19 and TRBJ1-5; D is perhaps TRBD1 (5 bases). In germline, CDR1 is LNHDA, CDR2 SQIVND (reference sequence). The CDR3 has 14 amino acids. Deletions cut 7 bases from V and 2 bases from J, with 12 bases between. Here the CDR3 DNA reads TGTGCCAGTACACTTGGGGGGGGCAATCAGCCCCAGCATTTT. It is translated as CASTLGGGNQPQHF.

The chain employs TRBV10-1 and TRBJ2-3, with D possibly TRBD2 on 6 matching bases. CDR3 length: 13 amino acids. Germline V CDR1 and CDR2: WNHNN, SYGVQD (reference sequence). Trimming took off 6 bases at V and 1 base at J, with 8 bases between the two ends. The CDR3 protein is CASRLACTDTQYF. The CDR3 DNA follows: TGCGCCAGCAGACTAGCCTGCACAGATACGCAGTATTTT.

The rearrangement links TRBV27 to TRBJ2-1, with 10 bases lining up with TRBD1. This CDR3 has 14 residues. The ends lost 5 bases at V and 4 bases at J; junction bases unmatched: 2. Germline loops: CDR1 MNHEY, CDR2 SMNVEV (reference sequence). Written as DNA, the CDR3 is TGTGCCAGCAGTGGGACAGGGGCGTACAATGAGCAGTTCTTC. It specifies CASSGTGAYNEQFF.

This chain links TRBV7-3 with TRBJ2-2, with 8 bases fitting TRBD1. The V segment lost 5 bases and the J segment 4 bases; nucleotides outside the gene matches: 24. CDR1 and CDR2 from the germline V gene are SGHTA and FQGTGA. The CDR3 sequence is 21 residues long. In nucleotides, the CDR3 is TGTGCCAGCAGCCTAAACCCCCTCGGGACAGGCCCCCTTGTGGCCACCGGGGAGCTGTTTTTT. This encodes CASSLNPLGTGPLVATGELFF.

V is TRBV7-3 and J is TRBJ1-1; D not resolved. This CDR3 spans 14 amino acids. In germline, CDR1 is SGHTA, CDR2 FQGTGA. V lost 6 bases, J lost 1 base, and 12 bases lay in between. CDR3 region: CASRASETNTEAFF. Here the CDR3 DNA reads TGTGCCAGCAGGGCCTCGGAGACGAACACTGAAGCTTTCTTT.

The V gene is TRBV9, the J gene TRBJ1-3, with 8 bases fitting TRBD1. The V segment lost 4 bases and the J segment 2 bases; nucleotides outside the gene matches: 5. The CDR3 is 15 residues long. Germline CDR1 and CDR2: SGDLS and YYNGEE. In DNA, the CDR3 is TGTGCCAGCAGCCCAGCAGGGGGCACTGGAAACACCATATATTTT. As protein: CASSPAGGTGNTIYF.

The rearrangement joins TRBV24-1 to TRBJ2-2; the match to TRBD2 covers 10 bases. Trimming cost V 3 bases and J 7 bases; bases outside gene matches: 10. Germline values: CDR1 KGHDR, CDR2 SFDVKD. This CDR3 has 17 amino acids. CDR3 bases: TGTGCCACCAGTGATCCTCATCTAGCGGGAGATGTCGGGGAGCTGTTTTTT. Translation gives CATSDPHLAGDVGELFF.

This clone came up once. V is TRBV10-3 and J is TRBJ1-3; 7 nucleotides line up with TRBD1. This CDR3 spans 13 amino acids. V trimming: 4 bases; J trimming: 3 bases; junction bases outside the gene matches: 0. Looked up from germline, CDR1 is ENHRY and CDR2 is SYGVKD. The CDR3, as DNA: TGTGCCATCAGTGGGGACAGTGGAAACACCATATATTTT. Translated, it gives CAISGDSGNTIYF.

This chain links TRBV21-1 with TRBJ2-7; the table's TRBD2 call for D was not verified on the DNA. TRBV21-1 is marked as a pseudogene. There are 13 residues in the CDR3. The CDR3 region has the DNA TGTGCCAGCGTCACTAGCGGGCCCCACGAGCAGTACTTC. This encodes CASVTSGPHEQYF.

In DNA, the CDR3 is TGCGCCAGCAGCCCCCAAACAGGGGGGAGTACTGAAGCTTTCTTT. This gives the protein CASSPQTGGSTEAFF. This chain links TRBV5-1 with TRBJ1-1; TRBD1 matches at 8 bases. Germline V CDR1 and CDR2: SGHRS, YFSETQ. The CDR3 runs to 15 residues. The junction had 10 bases not matched to a gene; V was cut back by 4 bases and J by 5 bases.

The DNA for the CDR3 is TGTGCCAGCAAAATATTCAGGGACACCGGGGAGCTGTTTTTT. It specifies CASKIFRDTGELFF. This chain connects TRBV6-5 to TRBJ2-2; D is perhaps TRBD1 (5 bases). This CDR3 is 14 amino acids long. Trimming shortened V by 7 bases and J by 3 bases, and 12 bases separated the two germline ends. Germline V gene data show CDR1 as MNHEY and CDR2 as SVGAGI.

The CDR3 DNA reads as TGTGCCAGCAGTGAAGGGACAGGGGGCTATGGCTACACCTTC. Protein product: CASSEGTGGYGYTF. The V and J genes are TRBV25-1 and TRBJ1-2; 11 bases map to TRBD1. Looked up from germline, CDR1 is MGHDK and CDR2 is SYGVNS. V dropped 2 bases and J dropped 4; count of bases not matched to a gene: 0. This CDR3 is 14 amino acids long.

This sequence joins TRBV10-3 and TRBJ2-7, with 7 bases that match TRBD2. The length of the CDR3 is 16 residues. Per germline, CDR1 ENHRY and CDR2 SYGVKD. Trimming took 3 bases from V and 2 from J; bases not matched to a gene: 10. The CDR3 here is CAISDFVAGAAYEQYF. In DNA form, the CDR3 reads TGTGCCATCAGTGATTTCGTCGCGGGAGCGGCCTACGAGCAGTACTTC.

The CDR3 nucleotides read TGTGCCAGCAGTTTAGGGACTGGACAGGGAGACGAAAAACTGTTTTTT. It translates to CASSLGTGQGDEKLFF. This chain connects TRBV27 to TRBJ1-4; 8 nucleotides agree with TRBD1. The CDR3 length is 16 residues. V was pared by 2 bases and J by 8 bases, with 10 bases of the junction left unmatched. Germline V gives CDR1 MNHEY, CDR2 SMNVEV (reference sequence).

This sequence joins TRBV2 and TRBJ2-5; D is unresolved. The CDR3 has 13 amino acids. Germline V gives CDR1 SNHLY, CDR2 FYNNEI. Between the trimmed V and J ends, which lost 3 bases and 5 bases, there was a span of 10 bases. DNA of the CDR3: TGTGCCAGCAGTGATCCTGGTCGGGAGACCCAGTACTTC. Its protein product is CASSDPGRETQYF.

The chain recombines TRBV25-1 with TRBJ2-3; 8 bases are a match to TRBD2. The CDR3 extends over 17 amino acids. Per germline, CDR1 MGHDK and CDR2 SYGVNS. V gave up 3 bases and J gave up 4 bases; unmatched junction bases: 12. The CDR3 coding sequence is TGTGCCAGCAGTGAGAGTAGGGGACTAGTGGTTGCAGATACGCAGTATTTT. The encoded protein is CASSESRGLVVADTQYF.